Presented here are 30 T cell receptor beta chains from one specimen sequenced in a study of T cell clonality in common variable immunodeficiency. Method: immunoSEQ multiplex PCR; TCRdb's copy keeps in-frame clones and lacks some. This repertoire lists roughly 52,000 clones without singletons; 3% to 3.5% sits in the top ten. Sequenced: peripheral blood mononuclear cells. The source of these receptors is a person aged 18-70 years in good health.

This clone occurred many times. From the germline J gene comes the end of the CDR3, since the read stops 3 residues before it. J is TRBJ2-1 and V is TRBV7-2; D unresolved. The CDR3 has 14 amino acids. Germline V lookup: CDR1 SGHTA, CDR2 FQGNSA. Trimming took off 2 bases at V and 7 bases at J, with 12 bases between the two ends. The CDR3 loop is CASSLNRPRNEQFF. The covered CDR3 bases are TGTGCCAGCAGCTTAAATCGCCCCCGGAATGAG.

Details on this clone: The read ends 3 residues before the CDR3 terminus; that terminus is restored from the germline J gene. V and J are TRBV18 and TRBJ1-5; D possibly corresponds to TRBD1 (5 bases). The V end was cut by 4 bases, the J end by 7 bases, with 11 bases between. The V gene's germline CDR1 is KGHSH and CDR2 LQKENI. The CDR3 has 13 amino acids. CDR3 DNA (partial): TGTGCCAGCTCACGGGGGGAGGGGCAGCCC. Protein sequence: CASSRGEGQP. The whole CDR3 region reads CASSRGEGQPQHF.

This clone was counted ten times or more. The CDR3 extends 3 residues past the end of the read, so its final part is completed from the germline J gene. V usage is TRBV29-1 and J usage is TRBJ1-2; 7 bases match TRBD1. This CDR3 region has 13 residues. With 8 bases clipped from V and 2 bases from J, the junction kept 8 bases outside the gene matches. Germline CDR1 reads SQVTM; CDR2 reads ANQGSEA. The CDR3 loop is CSTVGQTNYGYTF. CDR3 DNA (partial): TGCAGCACCGTGGGACAGACGAACTATGGC.

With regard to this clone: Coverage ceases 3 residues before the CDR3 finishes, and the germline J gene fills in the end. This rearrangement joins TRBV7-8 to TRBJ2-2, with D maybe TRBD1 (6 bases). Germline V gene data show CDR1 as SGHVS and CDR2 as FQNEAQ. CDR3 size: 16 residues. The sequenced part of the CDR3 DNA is TGTGCCAGCAGCCCACTACAGGGAACGACTAATGAAAAG. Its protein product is CASSPLQGTTNEK. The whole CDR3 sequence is CASSPLQGTTNEKLFF.

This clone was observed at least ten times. This CDR3 reads CASSLGNTGGQETQYF. The CDR3 DNA, read in part, is TGTGCCAGCAGCTTGGGAAACACAGGGGGCCAAGAGACC. The chain combines TRBV5-4 with TRBJ2-5; 8 nucleotides match TRBD1. The read is 3 residues too short to cover the CDR3 end, so that end is filled in from the germline J gene. This CDR3 contains 16 residues. The ends lost 0 bases at V and 1 base at J; junction bases unmatched: 5. Looked up from germline, CDR1 is SGHNT and CDR2 is YYREEE (reference sequence).

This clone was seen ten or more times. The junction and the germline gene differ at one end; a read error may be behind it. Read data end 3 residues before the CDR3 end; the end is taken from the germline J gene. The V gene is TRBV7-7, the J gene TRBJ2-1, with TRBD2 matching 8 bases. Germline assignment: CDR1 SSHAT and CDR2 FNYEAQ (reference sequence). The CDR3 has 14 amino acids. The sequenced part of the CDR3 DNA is TGTGCTAGCAGCCCTTTAGCGGGAACGTCTGAG. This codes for CASSPLAGTSE. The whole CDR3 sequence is CASSPLAGTSEQFF. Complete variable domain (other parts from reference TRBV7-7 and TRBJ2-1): GAGVSQSPRYKVTKRGQDVTLRCDPISSHATLYWYQQALGQGPEFLTYFNYEAQPDKSGLPSDRFSAERPEGSISTLTIQRTEQRDSAMYRCASSPLAGTSEQFFGPGTRLTVL.

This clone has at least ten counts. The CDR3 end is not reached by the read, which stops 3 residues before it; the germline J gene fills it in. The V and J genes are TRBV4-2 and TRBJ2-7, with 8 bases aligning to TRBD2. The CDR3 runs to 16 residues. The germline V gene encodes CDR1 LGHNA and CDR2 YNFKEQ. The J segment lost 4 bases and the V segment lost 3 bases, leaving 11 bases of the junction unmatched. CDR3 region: CASSQAGASGLYEQYF. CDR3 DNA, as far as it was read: TGTGCCAGCAGCCAGGCCGGGGCTAGCGGGTTATACGAG.

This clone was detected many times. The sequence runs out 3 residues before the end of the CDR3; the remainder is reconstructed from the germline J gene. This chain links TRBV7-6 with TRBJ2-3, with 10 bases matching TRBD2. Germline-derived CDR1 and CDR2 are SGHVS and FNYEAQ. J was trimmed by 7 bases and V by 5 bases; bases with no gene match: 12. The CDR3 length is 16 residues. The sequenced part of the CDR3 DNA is TGTGCCAGCAGCCCTTGGACTAGCGGAGAGGGTTATACG. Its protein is CASSPWTSGEGYT. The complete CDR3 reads CASSPWTSGEGYTQYF. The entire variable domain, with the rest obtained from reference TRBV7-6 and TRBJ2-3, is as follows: GAGVSQSPRYKVTKRGQDVALRCDPISGHVSLYWYRQALGQGPEFLTYFNYEAQQDKSGLPNDRFSAERPEGSISTLTIQRTEQRDSAMYRCASSPWTSGEGYTQYFGPGTRLTVL.

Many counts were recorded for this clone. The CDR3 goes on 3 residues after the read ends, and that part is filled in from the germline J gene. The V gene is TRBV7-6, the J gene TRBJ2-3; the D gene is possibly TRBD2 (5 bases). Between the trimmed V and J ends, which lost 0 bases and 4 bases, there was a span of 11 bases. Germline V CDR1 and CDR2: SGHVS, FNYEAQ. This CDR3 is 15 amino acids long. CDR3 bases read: TGTGCCAGCAGCTTAGCCCCTAGCATCCCAGATACG. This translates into CASSLAPSIPDT. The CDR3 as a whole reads CASSLAPSIPDTQYF.

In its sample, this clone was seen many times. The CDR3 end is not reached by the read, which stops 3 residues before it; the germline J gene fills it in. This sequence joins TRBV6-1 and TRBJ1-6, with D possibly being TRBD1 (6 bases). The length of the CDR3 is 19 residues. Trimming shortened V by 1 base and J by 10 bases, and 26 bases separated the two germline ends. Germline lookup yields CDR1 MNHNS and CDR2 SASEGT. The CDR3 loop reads CASSEGRISQGLGVSPLHF. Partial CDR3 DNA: TGTGCCAGCAGTGAAGGTCGTATTTCTCAGGGGCTGGGAGTATCACCC.

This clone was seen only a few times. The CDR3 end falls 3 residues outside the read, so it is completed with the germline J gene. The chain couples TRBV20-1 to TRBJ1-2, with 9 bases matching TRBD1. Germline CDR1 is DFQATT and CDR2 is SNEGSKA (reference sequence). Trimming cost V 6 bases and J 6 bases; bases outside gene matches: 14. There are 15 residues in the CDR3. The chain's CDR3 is CSAPKQGARRDGYTF. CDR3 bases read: TGCAGTGCCCCCAAACAGGGGGCGCGTCGGGATGGC.

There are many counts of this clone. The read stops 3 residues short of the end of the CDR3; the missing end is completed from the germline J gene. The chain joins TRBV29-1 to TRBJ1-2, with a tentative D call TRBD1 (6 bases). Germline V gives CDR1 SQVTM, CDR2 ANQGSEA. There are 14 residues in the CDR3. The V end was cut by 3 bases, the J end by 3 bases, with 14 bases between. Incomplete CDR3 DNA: TGCAGCGTTGAGCATTGGGGGCGGGACTATGGC. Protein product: CSVEHWGRDYG. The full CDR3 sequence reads CSVEHWGRDYGYTF.

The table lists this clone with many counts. The CDR3 reads CSAGTSGSHNEQFF. CDR3 bases read: TGCAGTGCTGGGACTAGCGGGAGTCACAATGAG. The J gene is TRBJ2-1, the V gene TRBV20-1; TRBD2 matches at 14 bases. The observed sequence ends 3 residues before the CDR3 terminus, with the missing tail filled in from the germline J gene. Germline V gene lookup returns CDR1 DFQATT and CDR2 SNEGSKA (reference sequence). V shed 5 bases and J 5 bases; nucleotides not matched to a gene: 2. CDR3 length: 14 amino acids.

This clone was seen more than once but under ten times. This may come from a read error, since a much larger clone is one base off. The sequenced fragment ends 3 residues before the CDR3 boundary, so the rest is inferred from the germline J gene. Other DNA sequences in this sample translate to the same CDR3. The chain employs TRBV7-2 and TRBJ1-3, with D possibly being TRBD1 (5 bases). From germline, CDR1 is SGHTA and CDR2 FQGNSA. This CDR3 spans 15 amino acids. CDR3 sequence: CASSRDSSSGNTIYF. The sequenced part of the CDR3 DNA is TGTGCCAGCAGCCGCGACAGTAGCTCTGGAAACACA. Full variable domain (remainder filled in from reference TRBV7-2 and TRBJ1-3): GAGVSQSPSNKVTEKGKDVELRCDPISGHTALYWYRQSLGQGLEFLIYFQGNSAPDKSGLPSDRFSAERTGGSVSTLTIQRTQQEDSAVYLCASSRDSSSGNTIYFGEGSWLTVV.

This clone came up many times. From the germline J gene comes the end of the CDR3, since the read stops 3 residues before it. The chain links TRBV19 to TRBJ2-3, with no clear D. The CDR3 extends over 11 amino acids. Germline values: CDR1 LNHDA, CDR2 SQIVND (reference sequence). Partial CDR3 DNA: TGTGCCAGTAGTGGCGGAAGGACG. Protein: CASSGGRT. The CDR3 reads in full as CASSGGRTQYF.

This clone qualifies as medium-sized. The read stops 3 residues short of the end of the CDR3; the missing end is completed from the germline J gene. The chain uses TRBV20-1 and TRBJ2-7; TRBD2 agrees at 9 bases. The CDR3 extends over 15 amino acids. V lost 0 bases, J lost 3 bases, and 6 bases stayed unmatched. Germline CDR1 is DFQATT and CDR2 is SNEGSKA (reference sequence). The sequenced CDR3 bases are TGCAGTGCTAGAGATGCGCGGGAGGGCCTCTACGAG. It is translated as CSARDAREGLYE. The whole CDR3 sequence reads CSARDAREGLYEQYF.

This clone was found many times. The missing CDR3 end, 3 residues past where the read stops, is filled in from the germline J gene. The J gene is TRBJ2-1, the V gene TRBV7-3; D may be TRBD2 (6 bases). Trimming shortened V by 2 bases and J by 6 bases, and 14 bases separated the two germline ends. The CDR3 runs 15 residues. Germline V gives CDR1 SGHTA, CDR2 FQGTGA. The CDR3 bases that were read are TGTGCCAGCAGCTTACAAGGAGGGTCCGGCAATGAG. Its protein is CASSLQGGSGNE. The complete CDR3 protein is CASSLQGGSGNEQFF.

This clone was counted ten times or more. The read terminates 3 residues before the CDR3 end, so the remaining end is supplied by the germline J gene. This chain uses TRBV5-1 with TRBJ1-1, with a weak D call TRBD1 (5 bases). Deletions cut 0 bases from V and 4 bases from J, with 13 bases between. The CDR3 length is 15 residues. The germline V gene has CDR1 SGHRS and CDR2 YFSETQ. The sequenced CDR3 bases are TGCGCCAGCAGCTTGGCCTCTCAGGGAAGCACTGAA. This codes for CASSLASQGSTE. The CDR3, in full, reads CASSLASQGSTEAFF.

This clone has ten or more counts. The part of the CDR3 DNA that was read is TGCAGCGTTGAAGAAGGTGCAGATACG. Its protein is CSVEEGADT. The whole CDR3 protein reads CSVEEGADTQYF. The chain uses TRBV29-1 and TRBJ2-3, with D hard to call. The read halts 3 residues ahead of the CDR3 end, with the missing end drawn from the germline J gene. The CDR3 sequence is 12 residues long. Trimming removed 0 bases from V and 4 bases from J, with 5 bases in between. The germline V gene encodes CDR1 SQVTM and CDR2 ANQGSEA.

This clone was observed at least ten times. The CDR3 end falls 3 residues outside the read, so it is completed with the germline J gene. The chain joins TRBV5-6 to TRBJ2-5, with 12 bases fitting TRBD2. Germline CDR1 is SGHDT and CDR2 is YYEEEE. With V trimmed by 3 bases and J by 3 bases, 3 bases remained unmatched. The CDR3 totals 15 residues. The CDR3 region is CASSYGLAGKETQYF. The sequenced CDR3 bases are TGTGCCAGCAGCTACGGACTAGCGGGAAAAGAGACC.

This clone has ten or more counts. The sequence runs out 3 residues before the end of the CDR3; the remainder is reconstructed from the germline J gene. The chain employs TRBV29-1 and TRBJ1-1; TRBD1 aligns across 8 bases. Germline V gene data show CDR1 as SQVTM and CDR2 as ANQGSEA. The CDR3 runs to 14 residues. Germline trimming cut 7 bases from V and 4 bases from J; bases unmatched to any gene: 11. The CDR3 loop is CSAGGGTGGTEAFF. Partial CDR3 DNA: TGCAGCGCTGGGGGCGGGACAGGAGGCACTGAA.

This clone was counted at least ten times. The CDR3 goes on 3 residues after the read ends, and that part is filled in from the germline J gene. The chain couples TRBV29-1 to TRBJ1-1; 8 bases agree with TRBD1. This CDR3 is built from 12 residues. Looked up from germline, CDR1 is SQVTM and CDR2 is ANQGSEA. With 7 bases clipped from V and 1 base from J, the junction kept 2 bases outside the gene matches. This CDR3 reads CSAGQGNTEAFF. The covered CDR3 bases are TGCAGCGCCGGACAGGGGAACACTGAA.

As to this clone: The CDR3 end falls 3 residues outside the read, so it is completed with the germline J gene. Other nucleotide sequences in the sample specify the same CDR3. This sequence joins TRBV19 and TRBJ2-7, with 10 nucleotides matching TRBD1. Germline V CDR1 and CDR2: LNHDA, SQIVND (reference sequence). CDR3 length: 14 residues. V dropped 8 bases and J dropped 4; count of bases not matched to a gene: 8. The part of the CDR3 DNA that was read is TGTGCCAGTGGGCCGACAGGGGGCGGGTACGAG. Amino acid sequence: CASGPTGGGYE. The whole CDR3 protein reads CASGPTGGGYEQYF.

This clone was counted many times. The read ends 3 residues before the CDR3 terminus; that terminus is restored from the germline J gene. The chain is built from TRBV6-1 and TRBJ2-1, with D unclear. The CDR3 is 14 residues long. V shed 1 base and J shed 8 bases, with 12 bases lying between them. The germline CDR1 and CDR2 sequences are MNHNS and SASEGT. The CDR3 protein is CASSEVLVSYEQFF. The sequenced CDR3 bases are TGTGCCAGCAGTGAAGTATTAGTTTCCTATGAG.

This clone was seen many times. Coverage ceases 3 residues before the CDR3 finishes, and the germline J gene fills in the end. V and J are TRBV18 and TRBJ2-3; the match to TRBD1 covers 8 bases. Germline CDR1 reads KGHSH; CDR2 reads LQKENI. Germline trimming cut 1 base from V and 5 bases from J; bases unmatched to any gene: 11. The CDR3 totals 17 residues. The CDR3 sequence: CASSPQSTGGRRDTQYF. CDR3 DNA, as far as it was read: TGTGCCAGCTCACCACAATCTACAGGGGGGCGCAGAGATACG.

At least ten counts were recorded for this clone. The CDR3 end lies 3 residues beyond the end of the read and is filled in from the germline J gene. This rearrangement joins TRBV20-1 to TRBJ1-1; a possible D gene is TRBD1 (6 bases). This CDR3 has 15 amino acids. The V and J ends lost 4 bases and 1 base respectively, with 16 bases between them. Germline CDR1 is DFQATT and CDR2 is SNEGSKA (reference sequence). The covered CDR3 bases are TGCAGTGCTACTTACAGGGAACGAGGGAACACTGAA. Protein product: CSATYRERGNTE. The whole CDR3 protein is CSATYRERGNTEAFF.

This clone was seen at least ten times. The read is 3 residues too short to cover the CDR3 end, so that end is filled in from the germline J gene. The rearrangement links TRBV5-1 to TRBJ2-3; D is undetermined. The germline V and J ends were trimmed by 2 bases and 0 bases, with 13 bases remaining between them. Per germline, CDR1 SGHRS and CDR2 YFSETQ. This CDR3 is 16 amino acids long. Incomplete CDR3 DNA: TGCGCCAGCAGCTTCGGGTTAATGGCTAGCACAGATACG. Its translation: CASSFGLMASTDT. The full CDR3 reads CASSFGLMASTDTQYF.

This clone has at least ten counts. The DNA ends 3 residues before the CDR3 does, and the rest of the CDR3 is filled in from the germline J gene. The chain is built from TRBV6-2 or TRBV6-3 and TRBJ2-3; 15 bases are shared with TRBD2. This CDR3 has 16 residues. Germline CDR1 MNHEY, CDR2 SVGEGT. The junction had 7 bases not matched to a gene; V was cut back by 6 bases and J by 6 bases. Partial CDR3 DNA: TGTGCCAGCAGCCAAGGGACTAGCGGGAGGACGGATACG. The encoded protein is CASSQGTSGRTDT. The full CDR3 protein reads CASSQGTSGRTDTQYF.

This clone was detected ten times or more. CDR3 in amino acids: CASSPGRGVTEAFF. Partial CDR3 DNA: TGTGCCAGCTCGCCGGGCAGGGGAGTCACTGAA. The chain employs TRBV18 and TRBJ1-1; TRBD1 is a possible D gene (6 bases). The read ends 3 residues before the CDR3 terminus; that terminus is restored from the germline J gene. CDR1 KGHSH and CDR2 LQKENI come from the germline V gene. The CDR3 contains 14 residues. V gave up 6 bases and J gave up 4 bases, with 15 bases separating them.

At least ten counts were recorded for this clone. The CDR3 DNA, read in part, is TGCGCCAGCAGCCAAGATAGGAGCGGGACGGCAACTAATGAAAAA. Translation gives CASSQDRSGTATNEK. The CDR3 reads in full as CASSQDRSGTATNEKLFF. The chain joins TRBV4-1 to TRBJ1-4; the D gene is possibly TRBD1 (5 bases). The read stops 3 residues short of the end of the CDR3; the missing end is completed from the germline J gene. V was pared by 0 bases and J by 0 bases, with 14 bases between. The CDR3 covers 18 residues. Looked up from germline, CDR1 is MGHRA and CDR2 is YSYEKL.